The clone carrying this T cell receptor beta chain was seen repeatedly, ten times or more. The CDR3 loop spans 11 amino acids. The V end lost 7 bases, the J end lost 1 base, and 4 bases lay between the germline ends. Germline V gene data show CDR1 as MNHEY and CDR2 as SVGAGI. This record belongs to a study of T-cell reconstitution after alpha-beta-depleted transplantation in children. TCRbeta library preparation incorporated unique molecular identifiers. In TCRdb, the PCR reads were re-called with MiXCR into one record per CDR3 protein. The table includes about 690,000 distinct CDR3 sequences, roughly 17% detected once.

This specimen was PBMCs from the stem cell graft donor, taken from the stem cell graft. The TCR originated in a human donor who donated a stem cell graft to a child with acute myeloid leukemia. The chain recombines TRBV6-5 with TRBJ1-1; no firm D call. The CDR3 bases are TGTGCCAGCAATCGGAACACTGAAGCTTTCTTT. Translation gives CASNRNTEAFF.